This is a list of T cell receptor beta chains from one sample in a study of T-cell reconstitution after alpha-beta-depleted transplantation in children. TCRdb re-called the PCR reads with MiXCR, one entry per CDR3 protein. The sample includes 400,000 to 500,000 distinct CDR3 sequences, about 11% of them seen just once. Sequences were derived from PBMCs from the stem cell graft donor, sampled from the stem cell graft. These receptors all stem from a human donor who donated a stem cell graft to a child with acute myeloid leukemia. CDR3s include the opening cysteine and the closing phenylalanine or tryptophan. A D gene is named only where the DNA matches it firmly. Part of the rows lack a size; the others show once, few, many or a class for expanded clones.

CDR3 DNA: TGTGCCAGCACCCGAGACACTACGATAACACTAGTCGAGACCCAGTACTTC
CDR3 protein: CASTRDTTITLVETQYF
J gene: TRBJ2-5
V gene: TRBV12-3/TRBV12-4
D gene: NA
clone size: few

CDR3 DNA: TGTGCCAGCAGCCGACCCGGGAGCTACGAGCAGTACTTC
CDR3 protein: CASSRPGSYEQYF
J gene: TRBJ2-7
V gene: TRBV25-1
D gene: NA
clone size: few

CDR3 DNA: TGTGCCAGCAGTTACGCCCGGGACACCGGGGAGCTGTTTTTT
CDR3 protein: CASSYARDTGELFF
J gene: TRBJ2-2
V gene: TRBV6-5
D gene: NA
clone size: few

CDR3 DNA: TGCAGCGTTGAGTGGGATCGGGGCTACGAGCAGTACTTC
CDR3 protein: CSVEWDRGYEQYF
J gene: TRBJ2-7
V gene: TRBV29-1
D gene: NA
clone size: few

CDR3 DNA: TGCAGTGCTTACTCCGGGACTAGCGTAAACACCGGGGAGCTGTTTTTT
CDR3 protein: CSAYSGTSVNTGELFF
J gene: TRBJ2-2
V gene: TRBV20-1
D gene: TRBD2
clone size: NA

CDR3 DNA: TGTGCCCGCGCACAGGGGGCTAGCACTGAAGCTTTCTTT
CDR3 protein: CARAQGASTEAFF
J gene: TRBJ1-1
V gene: TRBV30
D gene: TRBD1
clone size: NA

CDR3 DNA: TGCAGTGCTAGAGATGAAGGGACAGGGGCTGGAAACACCATATATTTT
CDR3 protein: CSARDEGTGAGNTIYF
J gene: TRBJ1-3
V gene: TRBV20-1
D gene: TRBD1
clone size: many

CDR3 DNA: TGTGCCAGCAGCTTCCCAGGGCGGAGAGAAGAGACCCAGTACTTC
CDR3 protein: CASSFPGRREETQYF
J gene: TRBJ2-5
V gene: TRBV7-9
D gene: NA
clone size: NA

CDR3 DNA: TGTGCCACCAGTGTAGTAGGGGCCCCCCAAGAGACCCAGTACTTC
CDR3 protein: CATSVVGAPQETQYF
J gene: TRBJ2-5
V gene: TRBV24-1
D gene: NA
clone size: many

CDR3 DNA: TGTGCCAGCAGGCGCGGACAGGGGCAAGAGACCCAGTACTTC
CDR3 protein: CASRRGQGQETQYF
J gene: TRBJ2-5
V gene: TRBV7-9
D gene: TRBD1
clone size: NA

CDR3 DNA: TGCAGCGCTACAGGGCGGGGGAGCTCTGGAAACACCATATATTTT
CDR3 protein: CSATGRGSSGNTIYF
J gene: TRBJ1-3
V gene: TRBV29-1
D gene: NA
clone size: many

CDR3 DNA: TGTGCCAGCAGCGTAGGGTCCCAGATGTTCCGCGAGCAGTACTTC
CDR3 protein: CASSVGSQMFREQYF
J gene: TRBJ2-7
V gene: TRBV9
D gene: NA
clone size: NA

CDR3 DNA: TGTGCCAGCAGATCGGACAGGAGTGATCAGCCCCAGCATTTT
CDR3 protein: CASRSDRSDQPQHF
J gene: TRBJ1-5
V gene: TRBV12-3/TRBV12-4
D gene: TRBD1
clone size: many

CDR3 DNA: TGTGCCAGCAGCAACCCGGGAGGAGGAGATACGCAGTATTTT
CDR3 protein: CASSNPGGGDTQYF
J gene: TRBJ2-3
V gene: TRBV9
D gene: TRBD2
clone size: few

CDR3 DNA: TGTGCCATCAGACTCCTAGACAGGGCAGCGGATGGCTACACCTTC
CDR3 protein: CAIRLLDRAADGYTF
J gene: TRBJ1-2
V gene: TRBV10-3
D gene: TRBD1
clone size: few

CDR3 DNA: TGTGCCAGCAGTTTAGAGGTGGGGGAGGAGACCCAGTACTTC
CDR3 protein: CASSLEVGEETQYF
J gene: TRBJ2-5
V gene: TRBV12-3/TRBV12-4
D gene: NA
clone size: few

CDR3 DNA: TGTGCCAGCAGTTTAGTAGGTTACGAGCAGTACTTC
CDR3 protein: CASSLVGYEQYF
J gene: TRBJ2-7
V gene: TRBV5-1
D gene: NA
clone size: many

CDR3 DNA: TGTGCCAGCAGTGAAGGGGCCCTAGCGGGATTCAAAGATACGCAGTATTTT
CDR3 protein: CASSEGALAGFKDTQYF
J gene: TRBJ2-3
V gene: TRBV6-1
D gene: TRBD2
clone size: few

CDR3 DNA: TGTGCCAGCAGGCCGGGACTGGTGGGCACAGATACGCAGTATTTT
CDR3 protein: CASRPGLVGTDTQYF
J gene: TRBJ2-3
V gene: TRBV12-3/TRBV12-4
D gene: NA
clone size: NA

CDR3 DNA: TGTGCCATCAAGCCCGCTCTAGCGGGAGACGGGGAGACCCAGTACTTC
CDR3 protein: CAIKPALAGDGETQYF
J gene: TRBJ2-5
V gene: TRBV10-3
D gene: TRBD2
clone size: few

CDR3 DNA: TGTGCCAGCAGTGAATTCTGGACGGGTACAGATACGCAGTATTTT
CDR3 protein: CASSEFWTGTDTQYF
J gene: TRBJ2-3
V gene: TRBV6-1
D gene: NA
clone size: NA

CDR3 DNA: TGCAGCGTTGTCTGGGGCAGCCACGTGGGGGAGACCCAGTACTTC
CDR3 protein: CSVVWGSHVGETQYF
J gene: TRBJ2-5
V gene: TRBV29-1
D gene: NA
clone size: few

CDR3 DNA: TGTGCCAGCAGCTTAGGCGGGGGCGGCTACGAGCAGTACTTC
CDR3 protein: CASSLGGGGYEQYF
J gene: TRBJ2-7
V gene: TRBV11-2
D gene: NA
clone size: many

CDR3 DNA: TGTGCCAGCAGCTCCTGGGGGACGGATACGCAGTATTTT
CDR3 protein: CASSSWGTDTQYF
J gene: TRBJ2-3
V gene: TRBV5-6
D gene: NA
clone size: many

CDR3 DNA: TGCAGTGCAATACCAAGCGGGACCGGAGAGCTGTTTTTT
CDR3 protein: CSAIPSGTGELFF
J gene: TRBJ2-2
V gene: TRBV20-1
D gene: TRBD2
clone size: few

CDR3 DNA: TGTGCCAGTAGCAGGGCCTTCACCGGGGAGCTGTTTTTT
CDR3 protein: CASSRAFTGELFF
J gene: TRBJ2-2
V gene: TRBV19
D gene: NA
clone size: few

CDR3 DNA: TGTGCCAGCAGTAGCAGGGAGAAGACTGAAGCTTTCTTT
CDR3 protein: CASSSREKTEAFF
J gene: TRBJ1-1
V gene: TRBV12-3/TRBV12-4
D gene: NA
clone size: NA

CDR3 DNA: TGCAGTGCTAGAGATCGGGCGCTAAAGGAGACCCAGTACTTC
CDR3 protein: CSARDRALKETQYF
J gene: TRBJ2-5
V gene: TRBV20-1
D gene: NA
clone size: few

CDR3 DNA: TGTGCCAGCAGCTCCGGACAGGTCGGGTCACCCCTCCACTTT
CDR3 protein: CASSSGQVGSPLHF
J gene: TRBJ1-6
V gene: TRBV7-2
D gene: TRBD1
clone size: many

CDR3 DNA: TGCAGTGCTAGAAAAAGCGCCAACTACGAGCAGTACTTC
CDR3 protein: CSARKSANYEQYF
J gene: TRBJ2-7
V gene: TRBV20-1
D gene: NA
clone size: few

CDR3 DNA: TGCGCCAGCAGCCCGCCGGGACAGGGAACGGAGACCCAGTACTTC
CDR3 protein: CASSPPGQGTETQYF
J gene: TRBJ2-5
V gene: TRBV5-1
D gene: TRBD1
clone size: few

CDR3 DNA: TGTGCCATCAGTTGGGTCGGGGCTGAGCAGTTCTTC
CDR3 protein: CAISWVGAEQFF
J gene: TRBJ2-1
V gene: TRBV10-3
D gene: NA
clone size: NA

CDR3 DNA: TGTGCCAGCAGTGGGGGACTTTTAGCCAGCAATCAGCCCCAGCATTTT
CDR3 protein: CASSGGLLASNQPQHF
J gene: TRBJ1-5
V gene: TRBV6-1
D gene: NA
clone size: NA